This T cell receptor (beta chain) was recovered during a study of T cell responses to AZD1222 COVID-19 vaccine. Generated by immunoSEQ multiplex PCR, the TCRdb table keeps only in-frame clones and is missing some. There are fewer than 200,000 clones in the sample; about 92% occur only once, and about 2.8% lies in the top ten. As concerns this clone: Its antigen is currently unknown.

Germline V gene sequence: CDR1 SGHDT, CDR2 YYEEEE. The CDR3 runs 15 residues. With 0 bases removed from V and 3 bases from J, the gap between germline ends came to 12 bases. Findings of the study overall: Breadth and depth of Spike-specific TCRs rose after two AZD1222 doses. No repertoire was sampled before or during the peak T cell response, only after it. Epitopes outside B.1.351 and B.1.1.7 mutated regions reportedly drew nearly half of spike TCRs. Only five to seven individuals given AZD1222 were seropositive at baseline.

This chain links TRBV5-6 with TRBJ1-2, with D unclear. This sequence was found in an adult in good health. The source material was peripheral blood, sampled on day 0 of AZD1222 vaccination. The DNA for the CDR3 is TGTGCCAGCAGCTTGGCGTCGGGCCCAGACTATGGCTACACCTTC. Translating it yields CASSLASGPDYGYTF.